This T cell receptor beta chain appears in the sequencing data of a study of cytomegalovirus exposure and HLA in healthy donors. Primers for the PCR totalled 60 Vbeta and 13 Jbeta. Assay used: immunoSEQ multiplex PCR; TCRdb lists only in-frame clones, some missing. The table lists tens of thousands of clones, 62% of them singletons, with approximately 5.8% in the top ten. Germline loops: CDR1 ENHRY, CDR2 SYGVKD. V gave up 10 bases and J gave up 4 bases, with 14 bases separating them. The CDR3 totals 13 residues. This TCR derives from a woman in her twenties or thirties in good health and CMV-seropositive. This chain uses TRBV10-3 with TRBJ2-1; D is possibly TRBD1 (7 bases). The sequenced sample was PBMCs. CDR3 bases: TGTGCCAACGGGGGACAGAATTACAATGAGCAGTTCTTC. It codes for CANGGQNYNEQFF.